The rows below give T cell receptor beta chains drawn from one sample of a study of shared clonotypes between healthy human individuals. The assay was immunoSEQ multiplex PCR, and TCRdb's table has in-frame clones only and misses some. The data contain 2,500,000 or so clones, 93% of them singletons. The source material was naive CD4+ T cells from PBMCs. These receptors were collected from a man aged 18 to 35 in good health. Some clones in this sample may be carry-over from other donors' samples. CDR3s include the opening cysteine and the closing phenylalanine or tryptophan.

V gene: TRBV6-6; CDR3 protein: CASSTGVGNQPQHF
V gene: TRBV28; CDR3 protein: CASTPAGEGRNEQFF
V gene: TRBV27; CDR3 protein: CASSLLNALKDSGRSYEQYF
V gene: TRBV4-1; CDR3 protein: CASSQGWEAYEQYF
V gene: TRBV5-1; CDR3 protein: CASRHNGRLGEQYF
V gene: TRBV30; CDR3 protein: CAWSRGLLNEQYF
V gene: TRBV4-1; CDR3 protein: CASSQDRNRGLADTQYF
V gene: TRBV9; CDR3 protein: CASTQQSQGDGYTF
V gene: TRBV9; CDR3 protein: CASSVASGQGYTGELFF
V gene: TRBV2; CDR3 protein: CASSRTSGSDEQYF
V gene: TRBV27; CDR3 protein: CASSLMPGALSGANVLTF
V gene: TRBV27; CDR3 protein: CASSLLGTGRQETQYF
V gene: TRBV6-5; CDR3 protein: CATEPSGTGDYGYTF
V gene: TRBV10-3; CDR3 protein: CAISETELAGGSNEQFF
V gene: TRBV7-3; CDR3 protein: CASSTSSYNEQFF
V gene: TRBV28; CDR3 protein: CASRQTGSDEQYF
V gene: TRBV14; CDR3 protein: CASSRRDRLYSGANVLTF
V gene: TRBV5-6; CDR3 protein: CASSFGQGYSPLHF
V gene: TRBV5-6; CDR3 protein: CASSGDREGSYEQYF
V gene: TRBV30; CDR3 protein: CAWSVPGTVNTEAFF
V gene: TRBV4-2; CDR3 protein: CASSQESAGRGGETQYF
V gene: TRBV18; CDR3 protein: CASSPRLGQGAAGNTIYF
V gene: TRBV2; CDR3 protein: CASSLGQIQETQYF
V gene: TRBV28; CDR3 protein: CASRAGSNQPQHF
V gene: TRBV30; CDR3 protein: CAWSEKYRYYEQYF
V gene: TRBV7-6; CDR3 protein: CASSLVGGGETQYF
V gene: TRBV2; CDR3 protein: CASSSPPPNEKLFF
V gene: TRBV6-5; CDR3 protein: CASSYAVGSAYEQFF
V gene: TRBV28; CDR3 protein: CAMGGASTDTQYF
V gene: TRBV28; CDR3 protein: CASSSARDRVQGEPQHF
V gene: TRBV11-2; CDR3 protein: CASSVGTVRYEQYF
V gene: TRBV18; CDR3 protein: CASSPRGADTYGYTF
V gene: TRBV27; CDR3 protein: CASSLTGWAGELFF
V gene: TRBV28; CDR3 protein: CASSPVPHEQFF
V gene: TRBV9; CDR3 protein: CASRRGLDPAYEQYF
V gene: TRBV27; CDR3 protein: CASSFGGHGQPQHF
V gene: TRBV19; CDR3 protein: CASSGGGATYEQYF
V gene: TRBV6-4; CDR3 protein: CASRNRGGTEAFF
V gene: TRBV11-2; CDR3 protein: CATYLGGEQFF
V gene: TRBV19; CDR3 protein: CASSISGQSSGNTIYF
V gene: TRBV30; CDR3 protein: CAWKRLSGTGFDTQYF
V gene: TRBV19; CDR3 protein: CASSITFTGTGYSYEQYF
V gene: TRBV11-2; CDR3 protein: CASSSQGLAFF
V gene: TRBV10-3; CDR3 protein: CAIRSGLTGNQPQHF
V gene: TRBV28; CDR3 protein: CASSPIGLAGSYEQYF
V gene: TRBV5-1; CDR3 protein: CASSLGVDTEAFF